Below are 26 T cell receptor beta chains sequenced from a single sample in a study of T-cell reconstitution after alpha-beta-depleted transplantation in children. Unique molecular identifiers were incorporated into the prepared TCRbeta library. One entry per CDR3 protein, called by TCRdb with MiXCR from the PCR reads. The repertoire includes nearly 400,000 distinct CDR3 sequences, roughly 21% of them detected once, and approximately 3.9% sits in the top ten. Sequencing was performed on PBMCs from the stem cell graft donor, taken from the stem cell graft. All receptors derive from a human donor who donated a stem cell graft to a child with acute myeloid leukemia.

Turning to this clonotype: One end of the junction does not line up with germline, which may come from a read error. V usage is TRBV12-3 or TRBV12-4 and J usage is TRBJ2-1; D is uncertain. This CDR3 has 11 amino acids. The CDR3 nucleotides read TGTGCCAGCGGTTTACTGGATGAGCAGTTCTTC. Translated, it gives CASGLLDEQFF.

This clonotype showed up just once. The chain links TRBV6-2 or TRBV6-3 to TRBJ2-1, with 9 bases matching TRBD2. The trim removed 2 bases at V and 2 bases at J, leaving 7 bases unmatched. The germline V gene encodes CDR1 MNHEY and CDR2 SVGEGT. The CDR3 covers 17 residues. The CDR3 loop reads CASSYSAAGGPYNEQFF. CDR3 coding DNA: TGTGCCAGCAGTTACAGTGCGGCGGGAGGGCCCTACAATGAGCAGTTCTTC.

The chain combines TRBV12-3 or TRBV12-4 with TRBJ2-1; 11 bases are a match to TRBD2. V shed 6 bases and J 9 bases; nucleotides not matched to a gene: 7. The CDR3 length is 14 residues. CDR3 amino acids: CASRVGLAGSEQFF. The DNA for the CDR3 is TGTGCCAGCAGGGTAGGACTAGCGGGTTCTGAGCAGTTCTTC.

This clonotype was seen at least ten times. The chain couples TRBV20-1 to TRBJ2-7; TRBD1 might be the D (5 bases). Germline CDR1 is DFQATT and CDR2 is SNEGSKA (reference sequence). The CDR3 loop spans 13 amino acids. V lost 1 base and J 2 bases, leaving 9 bases between the germline ends. CDR3 region: CSARADITYEQYF. The CDR3 DNA sequence: TGCAGTGCTAGAGCGGACATCACCTACGAGCAGTACTTC.

This clonotype showed up many times. It is unclear where the CDR3 begins or ends on the DNA, so no DNA is shown, and the CDR3 is as TCRdb lists it. The V and J genes are TRBV6-2 or TRBV6-3 and TRBJ2-1. Germline V gives CDR1 MNHEY, CDR2 SVGEGT. The CDR3 extends over 12 residues, inclusive of both ends. Here the CDR3 reads CASSYFGNEQFF.

The table lists this clonotype with a count of one. The chain has TRBV5-1 and TRBJ1-1, with 9 bases lining up with TRBD1. The V gene end was trimmed by 1 base and the J gene end by 3 bases; junction bases not matched to a gene: 10. Germline CDR1 and CDR2: SGHRS and YFSETQ. The CDR3 length is 17 residues. The CDR3 bases are TGCGCCAGCAGCTTGATCCAACAGGGGGCGGGGGACACTGAAGCTTTCTTT. Encoded protein: CASSLIQQGAGDTEAFF.

V gene TRBV12-3 or TRBV12-4 combines with J gene TRBJ2-1; maybe TRBD1 (6 bases). This CDR3 comprises 14 residues. Trimming stripped 3 bases from V and 7 bases from J, with 13 bases between. The CDR3 loop is CASSLAQGSNEQFF. In nucleotides, the CDR3 is TGTGCCAGCAGTTTGGCACAGGGTTCAAATGAGCAGTTCTTC.

The rearrangement joins TRBV12-3 or TRBV12-4 to TRBJ2-1; weak D call: TRBD2 (6 bases). This CDR3 has 17 residues. Between the trimmed V and J ends, which lost 7 bases and 6 bases, there was a span of 25 bases. In nucleotides, the CDR3 is TGTGCCAGCAAGGGTCGGGAGACTCGAAATTTCGGCAATGAGCAGTTCTTC. Encoded protein: CASKGRETRNFGNEQFF.

The CDR3 region is CASSQTQVSGTEAFF. In nucleotides, the CDR3 is TGCGCCAGCAGCCAAACACAGGTATCGGGTACTGAAGCTTTCTTT. V is TRBV4-1 and J is TRBJ1-1, with a tentative D call TRBD1 (5 bases). Germline V gene lookup returns CDR1 MGHRA and CDR2 YSYEKL. The CDR3 spans 15 residues. V lost 2 bases, J lost 5 bases, and 15 bases lay in between.

V is TRBV29-1 and J is TRBJ2-1; D gene ambiguous. V was clipped by 7 bases and J by 4 bases, with 23 bases between them. CDR1 is SQVTM and CDR2 is ANQGSEA in the germline V gene. CDR3 size: 16 residues. The CDR3 loop reads CSGSRSARFGYNEQFF. Written as DNA, the CDR3 is TGCAGCGGATCCCGATCGGCCAGGTTCGGGTACAATGAGCAGTTCTTC.

This clonotype was seen a handful of times. The rearrangement joins TRBV4-2 to TRBJ2-2; 7 bases align to TRBD1. Germline CDR1 is LGHNA and CDR2 is YNFKEQ. There are 15 residues in the CDR3. Losses at the gene ends were 8 bases for V and 4 bases for J; bases not matched to a gene: 10. The CDR3 DNA is TGTGCCAGCCCTGTTCAGGGGGACGGCACCGGGGAGCTGTTTTTT. As protein: CASPVQGDGTGELFF.

V and J are TRBV18 and TRBJ2-7; weak D call: TRBD2 (5 bases). The CDR3 runs to 14 residues. Trimming cost V 3 bases and J 6 bases, with 15 bases left between them. From germline, CDR1 is KGHSH and CDR2 LQKENI. The CDR3 protein is CASSPGHGVREQYF. CDR3 bases: TGTGCCAGCTCACCGGGCCACGGGGTACGCGAGCAGTACTTC.

This clonotype showed up many times. This CDR3 reads CSASPEETQYF. As DNA, the CDR3 is TGCAGTGCTAGCCCTGAAGAGACCCAGTACTTC. The chain is built from TRBV20-1 and TRBJ2-5; no firm D call. Trimming left V 3 bases short and J 3 bases short, with 5 bases between. This CDR3 has 11 residues. The germline V gene encodes CDR1 DFQATT and CDR2 SNEGSKA (reference sequence).

This clonotype was counted only a few times. The chain is built from TRBV4-1 and TRBJ2-1; 12 bases are shared with TRBD2. J was trimmed by 6 bases and V by 5 bases; bases with no gene match: 11. This CDR3 region has 17 residues. Germline-derived CDR1 and CDR2 are MGHRA and YSYEKL. This CDR3 is CASSTRTSGTTSNEQFF. Written as DNA, the CDR3 is TGCGCCAGCAGCACCCGGACTAGCGGGACAACTTCCAATGAGCAGTTCTTC.

The chain recombines TRBV18 with TRBJ1-5; D gene unclear. V was pared by 3 bases and J by 4 bases, with 13 bases between. This CDR3 has 15 residues. Germline V CDR1 and CDR2: KGHSH, LQKENI. The CDR3 sequence is CASSPDESLNQPQHF. CDR3 DNA sequence: TGTGCCAGCTCACCGGATGAGAGTTTAAATCAGCCCCAGCATTTT.

The rearrangement joins TRBV5-6 to TRBJ2-7, with TRBD1 as a possible D gene (6 bases). Germline V lookup: CDR1 SGHDT, CDR2 YYEEEE. Trimming took off 1 base at V and 7 bases at J, with 15 bases between the two ends. This CDR3 is built from 14 residues. CDR3 loop: CASSLTGIKPEQYF. The DNA for the CDR3 is TGTGCCAGCAGCTTGACAGGGATTAAGCCGGAGCAGTACTTC. Looking up the rest from reference TRBV5-6 and TRBJ2-7 gives the full variable domain: DAGVTQSPTHLIKTRGQQVTLRCSPKSGHDTVSWYQQALGQGPQFIFQYYEEEERQRGNFPDRFSGHQFPNYSSELNVNALLLGDSALYLCASSLTGIKPEQYFGPGTRLTVT.

The chain is built from TRBV3-1 and TRBJ2-5; TRBD2 matches 13 bases. V shed 5 bases, J shed 9 bases, and the junction held 9 bases outside the gene matches. The CDR3 is made up of 15 amino acids. The germline gives CDR1 LGHDT, CDR2 YNNKEL (reference sequence). In DNA form, the CDR3 reads TGTGCCAGCAGCTTTCGGACTAGCGGGAGTTTGCCCCAGTACTTC. This translates into CASSFRTSGSLPQYF.

Only a few counts were recorded for this clonotype. The rearrangement links TRBV15 to TRBJ2-5, with D maybe TRBD1 (6 bases). V was pared by 6 bases and J by 0 bases, with 23 bases between. CDR3 length equals 18 residues. The germline CDR1 and CDR2 sequences are LNHNV and YYDKDF (reference sequence). The CDR3: CATSSRPVDSKYQETQYF. CDR3 sequence (DNA): TGTGCCACCAGTTCTCGCCCTGTGGACAGTAAATACCAAGAGACCCAGTACTTC.

This clonotype has only a few counts. The chain uses TRBV20-1 and TRBJ2-3, with a tentative D call TRBD2 (6 bases). The germline gives CDR1 DFQATT, CDR2 SNEGSKA (reference sequence). The CDR3 sequence is 13 residues long. V was clipped by 1 base and J by 4 bases, with 9 bases between them. This chain's CDR3 is CSARVAGPDTQYF. CDR3 coding DNA: TGCAGTGCTAGAGTGGCGGGGCCAGATACGCAGTATTTT.

This clonotype was detected only a few times. This sequence joins TRBV7-2 and TRBJ2-2; 8 bases align to TRBD2. This CDR3 spans 15 amino acids. Per germline, CDR1 SGHTA and CDR2 FQGNSA. Germline trimming cut 5 bases from V and 7 bases from J; bases unmatched to any gene: 9. CDR3 nucleotide sequence: TGTGCCAGCAGCCAGCAAGCGGGAGTGGGCGGGGAGCTGTTTTTT. This translates into CASSQQAGVGGELFF.

This clonotype was detected a few times. The chain joins TRBV20-1 to TRBJ2-5; no definite D call. This CDR3 has 11 amino acids. Trimming took 6 bases from V and 5 from J, leaving 10 bases between them. Germline CDR1 reads DFQATT; CDR2 reads SNEGSKA (reference sequence). The CDR3 loop reads CSAPNPETQYF. The CDR3 nucleotides read TGCAGTGCACCGAATCCCGAGACCCAGTACTTC.

The table lists this clonotype with many counts. The CDR3 reads CATSSDGTKYNEQFF. The CDR3 nucleotides read TGTGCCACCAGTTCGGACGGGACTAAATACAATGAGCAGTTCTTC. This chain links TRBV24-1 with TRBJ2-1; 7 bases are shared with TRBD2. This CDR3 spans 15 amino acids. With 6 bases clipped from V and 4 bases from J, the junction kept 8 bases outside the gene matches. Germline V gene data show CDR1 as KGHDR and CDR2 as SFDVKD.

The chain's CDR3 is CASSSRQVVVTDTQYF. In DNA form, the CDR3 reads TGTGCCAGCAGCAGCAGACAGGTAGTGGTCACAGATACGCAGTATTTT. The chain has TRBV28 and TRBJ2-3; TRBD1 is a possible D gene (6 bases). Germline V CDR1 and CDR2: MDHEN, SYDVKM. This CDR3 comprises 16 residues. Trimming removed 6 bases at V and 2 bases at J, with 18 bases between.

The sample holds many counts of this clonotype. The V and J genes are TRBV29-1 and TRBJ2-6, with TRBD1 matching over 8 bases. The CDR3 is 14 amino acids. Germline-derived CDR1 and CDR2 are SQVTM and ANQGSEA. J gave up 2 bases and V 6 bases, and 3 bases lay outside the gene matches. In nucleotides, the CDR3 is TGCAGCGTGCCACAGGGGGCTGGGGCCAACGTCCTGACTTTC. Its protein product is CSVPQGAGANVLTF.

Only a few counts were recorded for this clonotype. The chain has TRBV5-1 and TRBJ2-3, with TRBD1 matching over 7 bases. This CDR3 has 15 amino acids. The germline CDR1 and CDR2 sequences are SGHRS and YFSETQ. J was trimmed by 4 bases and V by 0 bases; bases with no gene match: 5. CDR3 in amino acids: CASSLEGASPDTQYF. DNA of the CDR3: TGCGCCAGCAGCTTGGAGGGGGCTTCCCCAGATACGCAGTATTTT.

The chain carries TRBV5-5 and TRBJ2-7, with TRBD2 matching over 8 bases. V gave up 5 bases and J gave up 6 bases; unmatched junction bases: 13. Germline-derived CDR1 and CDR2 are SGHKS and YYEKEE (reference sequence). This CDR3 contains 15 residues. This chain's CDR3 is CASSPASGRVGEQYF. In DNA, the CDR3 is TGTGCCAGCAGTCCGGCCAGCGGGAGAGTCGGCGAGCAGTACTTC.